This entry lists 20 T cell receptor beta chains sequenced from one sample in a study of T-cell memory formation after mild COVID-19. TCRdb itself ran the 5' RACE reads through MiXCR, one entry per CDR3 protein. The repertoire holds roughly 310,000 distinct CDR3 sequences, with around 15% as singletons. Input material: PBMCs or a T cell subset sorted from them (not recorded which). The receptor source for this set is a man aged 18 to 29 who had mild COVID-19 (a few samples of this study predate the infection). Cell type and time point are not known.

The rearrangement links TRBV7-9 to TRBJ2-1; 7 bases agree with TRBD1. CDR3 length: 16 residues. V lost 5 bases to trimming and J lost 0 bases; unmatched junction nucleotides: 7. Germline CDR1 reads SEHNR; CDR2 reads FQNEAQ (reference sequence). In DNA, the CDR3 is TGTGCCAGCAGCCCCTCGGCAGGGGGCTCCTACAATGAGCAGTTCTTC. It codes for CASSPSAGGSYNEQFF.

This clonotype showed up just a few times. The chain is built from TRBV7-3 and TRBJ2-5; D might be TRBD2 (6 bases). Germline V gene sequence: CDR1 SGHTA, CDR2 FQGTGA. This CDR3 contains 14 residues. V lost 2 bases and J lost 4, with 11 bases in between. The CDR3 is CASSLQGGRETQYF. The CDR3 DNA reads as TGTGCCAGCAGCTTACAGGGAGGTCGAGAGACCCAGTACTTC.

The genes are TRBV5-8 and TRBJ2-1, with 13 bases aligning to TRBD2. Germline values: CDR1 SGHTS, CDR2 YDEGEE. The CDR3 extends over 19 amino acids. The trim removed 0 bases at V and 2 bases at J, leaving 8 bases unmatched. CDR3 DNA sequence: TGTGCCAGCAGCTTGGCACTAGCGGGGGGGCTCGTTCCCTACAATGAGCAGTTCTTC. Residues: CASSLALAGGLVPYNEQFF.

In its sample, this clonotype was seen a few times. This chain connects TRBV20-1 to TRBJ1-2; D is undetermined. CDR1 and CDR2 from the germline V gene are DFQATT and SNEGSKA (reference sequence). The length of the CDR3 is 11 residues. V was pared by 6 bases and J by 14 bases, with 19 bases between. The CDR3 DNA reads as TGCAGTGCCCCGTTAGACCCCTACCTAACCTTC. Its protein product is CSAPLDPYLTF.

The genes are TRBV11-2 and TRBJ2-5, with 7 positions matching TRBD2. From germline, CDR1 is SGHAT and CDR2 FQNNGV. CDR3 length: 15 residues. V was clipped by 5 bases and J by 2 bases; unmatched bases: 8. For the CDR3, the DNA is TGTGCCAGCAGCCTTGGGGGAGGGCAACAAGAGACCCAGTACTTC. It is translated as CASSLGGGQQETQYF.

CDR3 protein: CASSLGTSGGPNTGELFF. The CDR3 nucleotides read TGTGCCAGCAGCTTAGGGACTAGCGGGGGACCGAACACCGGGGAGCTGTTTTTT. The chain uses TRBV5-4 and TRBJ2-2, with TRBD2 identical over 14 bases. Germline CDR1 SGHNT, CDR2 YYREEE (reference sequence). The CDR3 is 18 amino acids. Trimming removed 2 bases from V and 0 bases from J; junction bases left unmatched: 3.

This sequence joins TRBV20-1 and TRBJ2-5; D not resolved. Germline CDR1 and CDR2: DFQATT and SNEGSKA (reference sequence). V gave up 3 bases and J gave up 1 base, with 6 bases separating them. The CDR3 length is 12 residues. The DNA of the CDR3 is TGCAGTGCTAGGGACGGCCAAGAGACCCAGTACTTC. This codes for CSARDGQETQYF.

This clonotype has a handful of counts. The V call is TRBV6-6, the J call TRBJ1-2; TRBD1 is a possible D gene (6 bases). V lost 0 bases to trimming and J lost 6 bases, with 14 bases between them. The length of the CDR3 is 15 residues. Per germline, CDR1 MNHNY and CDR2 SVGAGI (reference sequence). CDR3 in amino acids: CASSYSWGQGDGYTF. The CDR3 nucleotides are TGTGCCAGCAGTTACTCGTGGGGGCAGGGCGATGGCTACACCTTC.

V usage is TRBV7-3 and J usage is TRBJ2-2, with D possibly matching TRBD2 (6 bases). CDR1 is SGHTA, CDR2 FQGTGA, per germline. V was cut by 5 bases and J by 2 bases, with 12 bases left in between. This CDR3 comprises 15 residues. CDR3 DNA: TGTGCCAGCAGCGCCGGACTACATAACACCGGGGAGCTGTTTTTT. Translation: CASSAGLHNTGELFF.

This clonotype was found a few times. This chain's CDR3 is CASIGVGQGNTEAFF. CDR3 coding DNA: TGTGCCAGCATTGGAGTCGGGCAGGGCAACACTGAAGCTTTCTTT. The chain employs TRBV28 and TRBJ1-1; a weak D match, TRBD1 (5 bases). V gave up 7 bases and J gave up 2 bases, with 17 bases separating them. There are 15 residues in the CDR3. Germline V gene data show CDR1 as MDHEN and CDR2 as SYDVKM.

The chain couples TRBV7-6 to TRBJ2-3; D unresolved. The CDR3 covers 12 residues. CDR1 is SGHVS, CDR2 FNYEAQ, per germline. Trimming pared 5 bases from V and 7 bases from J, leaving 10 bases between. The CDR3 region is CASSQDGHTQYF. The CDR3 DNA reads as TGTGCCAGCAGCCAGGACGGACATACGCAGTATTTT.

This clonotype came up many times. V is TRBV4-3 and J is TRBJ2-3; D uncertain. CDR3 length: 13 residues. Germline CDR1 is LGHNA and CDR2 is YSLEER. V was pared by 1 base and J by 5 bases, with 7 bases between. Here the CDR3 DNA reads TGCGCCAGCAGCCAAGTACTGGGAGATACGCAGTATTTT. The encoded protein is CASSQVLGDTQYF.

This clonotype was counted only a few times. The V and J genes are TRBV4-3 and TRBJ1-5; D unresolved. This CDR3 is built from 15 residues. Trimming left V 0 bases short and J 9 bases short, with 15 bases between. Per the germline V gene, CDR1 is LGHNA and CDR2 is YSLEER. The CDR3 region is CASSQEVYGVRPQHF. CDR3 DNA: TGCGCCAGCAGCCAAGAGGTGTACGGGGTCCGGCCCCAGCATTTT.

V is TRBV7-6 and J is TRBJ2-2; D call uncertain. Germline values: CDR1 SGHVS, CDR2 FNYEAQ. The CDR3 covers 13 residues. Trimming took 4 bases from V and 7 from J, leaving 10 bases between them. The CDR3 here is CASSYGWSGELFF. CDR3 coding DNA: TGTGCCAGCAGCTATGGGTGGAGCGGGGAGCTGTTTTTT.

The rearrangement joins TRBV4-1 to TRBJ2-1, with no clear D. The V end was cut by 8 bases, the J end by 8 bases, with 31 bases between. CDR1 and CDR2 from the germline V gene are MGHRA and YSYEKL. This CDR3 has 18 amino acids. The CDR3: CASSRRVCGWICLDEQFF. The DNA for the CDR3 is TGCGCCAGCTCCCGACGAGTTTGCGGATGGATTTGTTTAGATGAGCAGTTCTTC.

This clonotype has just a few counts. The chain recombines TRBV4-1 with TRBJ2-7; TRBD1 matches at 8 bases. J gave up 12 bases and V 0 bases, and 7 bases lay outside the gene matches. CDR3 length: 13 amino acids. CDR1 MGHRA and CDR2 YSYEKL come from the germline V gene. CDR3: CASSQDQGQASYV. DNA of the CDR3: TGCGCCAGCAGCCAAGATCAGGGACAGGCCTCGTACGTC.

This clonotype was counted a few times. V is TRBV5-1 and J is TRBJ1-2, with unresolved D. CDR3 length equals 14 residues. The germline V and J ends were trimmed by 0 bases and 3 bases, with 9 bases remaining between them. CDR1 is SGHRS and CDR2 is YFSETQ in the germline V gene. CDR3 DNA: TGCGCCAGCAGCTTGGGGTTTGTCTACTATGGCTACACCTTC. This codes for CASSLGFVYYGYTF.

The chain recombines TRBV18 with TRBJ2-7, with TRBD1 identical over 9 bases. Germline V gene lookup returns CDR1 KGHSH and CDR2 LQKENI. The CDR3 loop spans 16 amino acids. Germline trimming cut 3 bases from V and 3 bases from J; bases unmatched to any gene: 9. The CDR3 sequence is CASSPSGQGYYYEQYF. In nucleotides, the CDR3 is TGTGCCAGCTCACCTTCCGGACAGGGGTACTACTACGAGCAGTACTTC.

V is TRBV12-3 or TRBV12-4 and J is TRBJ1-6, with 7 bases matching TRBD1. There are 15 residues in the CDR3. Losses at the gene ends were 4 bases for V and 9 bases for J; bases not matched to a gene: 9. In DNA, the CDR3 is TGTGCCAGCAGTTCCCAGGGGGATGAGAGTTCACCCCTCCACTTT. This codes for CASSSQGDESSPLHF.

A note on this clonotype: As the CDR3 is not closed by the conserved phenylalanine or tryptophan, this likely results from a read error. The chain has TRBV29-1 and TRBJ2-1, with a weak D call TRBD1 (6 bases). Germline CDR1 SQVTM, CDR2 ANQGSEA. CDR3 length equals 13 residues. V gave up 8 bases and J gave up 5 bases, with 16 bases separating them. CDR3 in DNA: TGCAGCACTGACGCGACAGGCGACAATGAGCAGTTCTTA. As protein: CSTDATGDNEQFL.